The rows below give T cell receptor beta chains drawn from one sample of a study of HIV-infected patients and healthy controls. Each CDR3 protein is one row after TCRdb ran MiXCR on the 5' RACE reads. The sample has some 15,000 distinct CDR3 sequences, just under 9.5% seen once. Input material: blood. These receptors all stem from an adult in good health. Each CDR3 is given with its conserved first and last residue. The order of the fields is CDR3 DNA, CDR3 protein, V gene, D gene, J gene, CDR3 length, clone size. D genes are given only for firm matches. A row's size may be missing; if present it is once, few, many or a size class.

TGTGCCAGCAGGGTGACCAACACCGGGGAGCTGTTTTTT CASRVTNTGELFF TRBV12-3/TRBV12-4 - TRBJ2-2 13 -
TGTGCCACGAGACAGGGCTTTTCTCGAATTAGCAATCAGCCCCAGCATTTT CATRQGFSRISNQPQHF TRBV6-2/TRBV6-3 TRBD1 TRBJ1-5 17 many
TGTGCCATCAGTGAGTCGGGGACAGCGCCTAGCAATCAGCCCCAGCATTTT CAISESGTAPSNQPQHF TRBV10-3 TRBD1 TRBJ1-5 17 many
TGTGCCAGAGAAAAGGGACTAGACAATGAGCAGTTCTTC CAREKGLDNEQFF TRBV2 TRBD2 TRBJ2-1 13 -
TGTGCCAGCAGCCCAAGGACAGGGGGAAGAGAGACCCAGTACTTC CASSPRTGGRETQYF TRBV12-3/TRBV12-4 TRBD1 TRBJ2-5 15 -
TGTGCCAGCAGTGATAACCGGGGCCCCCGGAGAAAACTGTTTTTT CASSDNRGPRRKLFF TRBV7-8 - TRBJ1-4 15 many
TGTGCCAGCAGCCCCGTCTTAGCAACTAATGAAAAACTGTTTTTT CASSPVLATNEKLFF TRBV7-2 - TRBJ1-4 15 medium-sized
TGTGCCAGCAGTTGGGGGGGACAGAGCAATCAGCCCCAGCATTTT CASSWGGQSNQPQHF TRBV27 TRBD1 TRBJ1-5 15 many
TGTGCCAGCAGCACCTCCTCCTACGAGCAGTACTTC CASSTSSYEQYF TRBV27 - TRBJ2-7 12 medium-sized
TGTGCCAGCAGTTTAATGGAGACCCAGTACTTC CASSLMETQYF TRBV27 - TRBJ2-5 11 many
TGTGCCAGCAGCTTACTCCGCGGGAGGCACAATGAGCAGTTCTTC CASSLLRGRHNEQFF TRBV11-2 TRBD2 TRBJ2-1 15 many
TGCAGCGGATATTTACAGGGGGCAGCCCTGTACAATGAGCAGTTCTTC CSGYLQGAALYNEQFF TRBV29-1 TRBD1 TRBJ2-1 16 once
TGTGCCAGCAGTTTAAATCCAAGGGCTGGGGCCAACGTCCTGACTTTC CASSLNPRAGANVLTF TRBV28 - TRBJ2-6 16 many
TGTGCCAGCAGTTTAATAGGGGGGGTTGGTGAGCAGTACTTC CASSLIGGVGEQYF TRBV27 - TRBJ2-7 14 many
TGTGCCAGCAGTTTCGGACAGTCTAACTATGGCTACACCTTC CASSFGQSNYGYTF TRBV12-3/TRBV12-4 - TRBJ1-2 14 many
TGTGCCAGCAGTTACGGTGCCGAGCAGTACTTC CASSYGAEQYF TRBV6-5 - TRBJ2-7 11 few
TGTGCCATCTACGACAGTGCTAACTATGGCTACACCTTC CAIYDSANYGYTF TRBV5-8 - TRBJ1-2 13 many
TGCGCCAGCAGCCAAGATGCGACAGGGAGCGGAGAGACCCAGTACTTC CASSQDATGSGETQYF TRBV4-1 TRBD1 TRBJ2-5 16 large
TGCAGTGCTGATCATTCAGAGAACTATGGCTACACCTTC CSADHSENYGYTF TRBV20-1 - TRBJ1-2 13 few
TGTGCCAGCAGACCGGTCAGGAGCACTGAAGCTTTCTTT CASRPVRSTEAFF TRBV27 - TRBJ1-1 13 many
TGCGCCAGCAGCTCCCAGGGTAGCGTACAAGAGACCCAGTACTTC CASSSQGSVQETQYF TRBV5-1 - TRBJ2-5 15 medium-sized
TGTGCCAGCTCACCGTTACAGGGGGCGAGTGGAAACACCATATATTTT CASSPLQGASGNTIYF TRBV18 TRBD1 TRBJ1-3 16 few
TGTGCCAGCAGCTGGGGGACAGGGGGCCACAAGGGTAATGAAAAACTGTTTTTT CASSWGTGGHKGNEKLFF TRBV13 TRBD1 TRBJ1-4 18 few
TGTGCCAGCAGTTCGCTCCTGACTAGCGGGGGGACAGATACGCAGTATTTT CASSSLLTSGGTDTQYF TRBV28 TRBD2 TRBJ2-3 17 many
TGTGCCAGCAGTCCCGACAGGCTGGACTATGGCTACACCTTC CASSPDRLDYGYTF TRBV12-3/TRBV12-4 - TRBJ1-2 14 medium-sized
TGTGCCAGCAGTGAATGGGGCGACACTGAAGCTTTCTTT CASSEWGDTEAFF TRBV2 - TRBJ1-1 13 many
TGTGCCAGCACAGGGGAAGGAGTGAACACTGAAGCTTTCTTT CASTGEGVNTEAFF TRBV12-3/TRBV12-4 - TRBJ1-1 14 medium-sized
TGTGCCAGCAGCCGGAAAACCGGTTATCAAGAGACCCAGTACTTC CASSRKTGYQETQYF TRBV7-8 - TRBJ2-5 15 medium-sized
TGCAGCGTTGAACAGGGGGCGGTTGAAGCTTTCTTT CSVEQGAVEAFF TRBV29-1 TRBD1 TRBJ1-1 12 many
TGTGCCAGTAGTATCCAGAGCTCCTATAATTCACCCCTCCACTTT CASSIQSSYNSPLHF TRBV19 - TRBJ1-6 15 -
TGTGCTAGCAGCTTAGCGCCGGAAAAAGAGACCCAGTACTTC CASSLAPEKETQYF TRBV7-7 - TRBJ2-5 14 medium-sized
TGCGCCAGCAGCCAAAGAATCGCCGACTGGTTCAATGAGCAGTTCTTC CASSQRIADWFNEQFF TRBV4-1 - TRBJ2-1 16 many
TGCGCCAGCAGCCAATTTCCGACTGGACACACTGAAGCTTTCTTT CASSQFPTGHTEAFF TRBV4-1 - TRBJ1-1 15 few
TGTGCCAGCAGTGAGGGACAGTATTCCACAGATACGCAGTATTTT CASSEGQYSTDTQYF TRBV6-4 TRBD1 TRBJ2-3 15 medium-sized
TGTGCCAGTAGTATCACAATATCCAACTATGGCTACACCTTC CASSITISNYGYTF TRBV19 - TRBJ1-2 14 -
TGTGCCAGCAGTGCCACTGAGACCCAGTACTTC CASSATETQYF TRBV2 - TRBJ2-5 11 many
TGTGCCAGCAGTGACTCAACTAGCGGGAGGTTGCATACGCAGTATTTT CASSDSTSGRLHTQYF TRBV12-3/TRBV12-4 TRBD2 TRBJ2-3 16 many
TGTGCCAGCAGTCCCTCTTCCTATACGCAGTATTTT CASSPSSYTQYF TRBV12-3/TRBV12-4 - TRBJ2-3 12 many
TGTGCTTCCTCAGCGGGAGGGACTTGGGGTGGCCAGTACTTC CASSAGGTWGGQYF TRBV12-5 TRBD2 TRBJ2-5 14 many
TGTGCCAGCGGGACAGGCGAGAATGAAAAACTGTTTTTT CASGTGENEKLFF TRBV6-4 TRBD1 TRBJ1-4 13 many